What follows are 4 T cell receptor beta chains derived from one specimen sequenced in a study of T cells in Graves' hyperthyroidism and ophthalmopathy. Amplification of TCR beta CDR3 regions used RNA as the template. Researchers ran a first-round RT-PCR on the TCR CDR3 using the HTBI primer set. Each CDR3 protein gets one entry after TCRdb re-called the multiplex PCR reads with MiXCR. Among around 340,000 distinct CDR3 sequences listed, 20% to 25% were seen once. Source material: blood. The receptors stem from a woman between 45 and 65 years old with Graves' hyperthyroidism.

This clonotype was counted many times. The chain is built from TRBV11-2 and TRBJ2-3; TRBD2 aligns across 13 bases. After removal of 2 bases from V and 4 bases from J, the junction contained 0 bases not matched to a gene. CDR1 and CDR2 from the germline V gene are SGHAT and FQNNGV. This CDR3 is 15 amino acids long. In DNA, the CDR3 is TGTGCCAGCAGCTTAACTAGCGGGAGGGCAGATACGCAGTATTTT. Its translation is CASSLTSGRADTQYF.

The rearrangement joins TRBV4-1 to TRBJ1-2, with D possibly being TRBD1 (6 bases). V was cut by 4 bases and J by 5 bases, with 20 bases left in between. The CDR3 has 16 amino acids. Per germline, CDR1 MGHRA and CDR2 YSYEKL. The CDR3 region is CASSPPPGAVGYGYTF. Here the CDR3 DNA reads TGCGCCAGCAGCCCTCCTCCAGGGGCGGTGGGATATGGCTACACCTTC.

J is TRBJ2-1 and V is TRBV30; TRBD2 aligns across 11 bases. Per the germline V gene, CDR1 is GTSNPN and CDR2 is SVGIG (reference sequence). Unmatched junction bases numbered 6, after V lost 2 bases and J lost 6 bases. This CDR3 is built from 15 residues. The CDR3 here is CAWSPGTSGGNEQFF. As DNA, the CDR3 is TGTGCCTGGAGTCCCGGGACTAGCGGAGGCAATGAGCAGTTCTTC.

This clonotype was detected many times. The genes are TRBV30 and TRBJ1-2; D is ambiguous. Deletions cut 2 bases from V and 7 bases from J, with 11 bases between. The CDR3 consists of 12 residues. CDR1 GTSNPN and CDR2 SVGIG come from the germline V gene (reference sequence). The chain's CDR3 is CAWSRGHSGYTF. CDR3 nucleotide sequence: TGTGCCTGGAGTAGAGGGCATAGTGGCTACACCTTC.